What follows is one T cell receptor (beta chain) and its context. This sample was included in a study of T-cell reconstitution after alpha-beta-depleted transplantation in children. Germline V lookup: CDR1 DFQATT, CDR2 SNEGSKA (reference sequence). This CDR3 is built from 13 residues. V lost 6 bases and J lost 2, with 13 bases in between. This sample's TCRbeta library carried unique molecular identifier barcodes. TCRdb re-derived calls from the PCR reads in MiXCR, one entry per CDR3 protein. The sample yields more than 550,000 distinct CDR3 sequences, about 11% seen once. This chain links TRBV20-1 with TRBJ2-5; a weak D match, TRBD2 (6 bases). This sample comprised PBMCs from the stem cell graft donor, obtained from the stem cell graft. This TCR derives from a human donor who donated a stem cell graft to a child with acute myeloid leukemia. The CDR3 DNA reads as TGCAGTGCCTCTAGCGAAAATCAAGAGACCCAGTACTTC. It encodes CSASSENQETQYF.